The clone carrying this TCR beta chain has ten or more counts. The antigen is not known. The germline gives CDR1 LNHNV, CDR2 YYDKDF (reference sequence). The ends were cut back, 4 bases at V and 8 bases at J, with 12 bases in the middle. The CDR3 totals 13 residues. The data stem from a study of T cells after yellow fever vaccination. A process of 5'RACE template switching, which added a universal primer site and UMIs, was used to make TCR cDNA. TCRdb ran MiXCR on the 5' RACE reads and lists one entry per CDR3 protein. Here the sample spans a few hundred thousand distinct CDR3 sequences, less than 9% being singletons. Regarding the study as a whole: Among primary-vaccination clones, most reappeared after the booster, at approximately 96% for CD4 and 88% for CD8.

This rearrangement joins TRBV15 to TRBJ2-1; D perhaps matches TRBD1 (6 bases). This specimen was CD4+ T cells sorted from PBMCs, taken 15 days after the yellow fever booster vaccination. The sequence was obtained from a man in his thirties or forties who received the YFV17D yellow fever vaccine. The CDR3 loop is CATSIRQVDEQFF. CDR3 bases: TGTGCCACCAGCATCCGACAGGTGGATGAGCAGTTCTTC.